The present TCR beta chain was sequenced within a study of low-dose radiotherapy and immunotherapy resistance in tumors. Study as a whole: The regimen for patients comprised intravenous nivolumab 240 mg every two weeks plus intravenous ipilimumab 1 mg/kg every six weeks. Aspirin 300 mg, taken orally and daily, was given to patients for four cycles from cycle 1 day 1.

With TRAV- and TRBV-specific primers, first-strand cDNA was made, covering the alpha and beta chains. Amplification of TCRs used a constant-region primer and V-primer adapter for roughly 22 PCR cycles. After the mRNA was isolated, it was amplified using in vitro transcription. Using its own MiXCR run on the reads, TCRdb lists one record per CDR3 protein. The sample has approximately 100,000 distinct CDR3 sequences, 20% to 25% seen once. Concerning this clonotype itself: This probably arose from a read error, given a far larger clone one base away.

Specified time point: after trial treatment. Treatment reported: LDRT plus nivolumab, ipilimumab, low-dose cyclophosphamide and aspirin (RACIN trial). This material consisted of PBMCs, taken after low-dose radiotherapy plus immunotherapy. The receptor was isolated from a male donor with prostate cancer.

The CDR3 DNA follows: TGTGCCAGCAGGTTAGGCGGGCCCGGGAGAGGAGGCTCCTACGAGCAGTTCTTC. It is translated as CASRLGGPGRGGSYEQFF. The chain has TRBV11-2 and TRBJ2-1; tentative D call: TRBD2 (6 bases). There are 18 residues in the CDR3. Germline CDR1 is SGHAT and CDR2 is FQNNGV. Combining the CDR3 with reference TRBV11-2 and TRBJ2-1 gives the whole variable domain EAGVAQSPRYKIIEKRQSVAFWCNPISGHATLYWYQQILGQGPKLLIQFQNNGVVDDSQLPKDRFSAERLKGVDSTLKIQPAKLEDSAVYLCASRLGGPGRGGSYEQFFGPGTRLTVL.